This T cell receptor beta chain was observed in a study of CD8+ T cells in alopecia areata. At the level of the study: At a dose of 5 to 10 mg twice daily, oral tofacitinib was given to treated patients.

Sequencing relied on a cDNA template that was reverse transcribed from extracted RNA. Sequencing was performed with immunoSEQ multiplex PCR; in TCRdb, only in-frame clones are kept and a portion is missing. The profile covers around 140,000 clones, with about half appearing a single time and over 0.75% taken by the ten largest. The CDR3 is 12 amino acids. V trimming: 7 bases; J trimming: 10 bases; junction bases outside the gene matches: 6. Germline V gene data show CDR1 as SQVTM and CDR2 as ANQGSEA. This sequence was found in a human donor with alopecia areata. Sequenced here: CD4+ T cells sorted from blood, sampled at week 0. This sequence joins TRBV29-1 and TRBJ2-1; 11 nucleotides line up with TRBD2. CDR3 in DNA: TGCAGCGCCGGGACTAGCGGAGTCGAGCAGTTCTTC. Amino acids: CSAGTSGVEQFF.